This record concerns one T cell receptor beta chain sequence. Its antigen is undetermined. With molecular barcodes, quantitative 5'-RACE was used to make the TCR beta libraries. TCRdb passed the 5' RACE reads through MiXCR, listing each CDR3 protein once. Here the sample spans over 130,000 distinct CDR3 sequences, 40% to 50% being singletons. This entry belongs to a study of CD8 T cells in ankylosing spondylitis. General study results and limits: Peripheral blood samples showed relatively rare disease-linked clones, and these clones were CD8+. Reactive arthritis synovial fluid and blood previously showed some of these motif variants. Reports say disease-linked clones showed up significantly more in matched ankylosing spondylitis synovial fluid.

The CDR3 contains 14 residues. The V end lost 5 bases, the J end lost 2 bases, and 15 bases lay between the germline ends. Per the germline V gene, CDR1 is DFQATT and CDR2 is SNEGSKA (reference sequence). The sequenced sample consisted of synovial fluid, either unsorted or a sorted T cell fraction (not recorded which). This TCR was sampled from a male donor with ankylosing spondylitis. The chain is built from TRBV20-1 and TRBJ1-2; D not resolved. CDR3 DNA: TGCAGTGCTGCCCCACGGCCGTCCAACTATGGCTACACCTTC. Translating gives CSAAPRPSNYGYTF.